This T cell receptor (beta chain) emerged from a study of identical twins. Germline assignment: CDR1 SGHRS and CDR2 YFSETQ. V was clipped by 4 bases and J by 3 bases, with 10 bases between them. The CDR3 is 13 amino acids. From the 5' RACE reads, TCRdb called clonotypes with MiXCR, one entry per CDR3 protein. This sample has 470,000 or so distinct CDR3 sequences, with less than 25% found just once. This clonotype was counted between two and nine times. This sample was also put to use in a study of T cells expressing NK-cell markers.

The sequence was collected from a woman younger than 35 in good health. The chain combines TRBV5-1 with TRBJ1-1, with D unclear. The material sequenced was CD4+ T cells sorted from blood. The CDR3 DNA sequence: TGCGCCAGCAGCGGCCCATGGCACACTGAAGCTTTCTTT. It specifies CASSGPWHTEAFF.